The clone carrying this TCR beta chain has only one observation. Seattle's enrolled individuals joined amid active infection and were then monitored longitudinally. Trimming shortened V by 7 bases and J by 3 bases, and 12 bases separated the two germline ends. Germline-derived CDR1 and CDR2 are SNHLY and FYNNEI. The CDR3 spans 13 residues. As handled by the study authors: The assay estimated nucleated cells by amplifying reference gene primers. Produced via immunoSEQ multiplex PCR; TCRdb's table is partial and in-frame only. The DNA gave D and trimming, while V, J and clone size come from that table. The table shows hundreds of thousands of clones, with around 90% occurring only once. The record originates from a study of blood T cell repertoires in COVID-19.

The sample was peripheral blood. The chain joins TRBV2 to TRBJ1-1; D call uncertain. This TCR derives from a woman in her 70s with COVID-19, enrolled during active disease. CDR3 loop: CASIKEVDTEAFF. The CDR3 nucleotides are TGTGCCAGCATCAAAGAGGTCGACACTGAAGCTTTCTTT. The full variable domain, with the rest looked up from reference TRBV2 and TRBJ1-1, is EPEVTQTPSHQVTQMGQEVILRCVPISNHLYFYWYRQILGQKVEFLVSFYNNEISEKSEIFDDQFSVERPDGSNFTLKIRSTKLEDSAMYFCASIKEVDTEAFFGQGTRLTVV.